The 25 T cell receptor beta chains below all came from one sample that was sequenced in a study of long-term antiretroviral therapy in people with HIV. Samples were assayed with immunoSEQ v3.0 at survey level. Clones were read by immunoSEQ multiplex PCR, and TCRdb kept only the in-frame ones, dropping some. The repertoire holds 35,000 or so clones, approximately 83% seen once, with 10% in the top ten. Sequenced here: unsorted PBMCs, sampled 2.2 years after starting antiretroviral therapy. These receptors came from a man aged 18 to 29 with HIV.

The CDR3 nucleotides are TGCGCCAGCAGCCAAGAATATTCCGGACAGGGTATAGAGACCCAGTACTTC. This translates into CASSQEYSGQGIETQYF. V usage is TRBV4-3 and J usage is TRBJ2-5; 8 bases align to TRBD1. The V gene's germline CDR1 is LGHNA and CDR2 YSLEER. This CDR3 is 17 amino acids long. J lost 4 bases, V lost 0 bases, and 10 bases had no gene match.

This rearrangement joins TRBV4-1 to TRBJ2-1; TRBD1 might be the D (5 bases). Trimming removed 3 bases from V and 6 bases from J, with 12 bases in between. Per germline, CDR1 MGHRA and CDR2 YSYEKL. There are 14 residues in the CDR3. Here the CDR3 reads CASSHIQGTNEQFF. DNA of the CDR3: TGCGCCAGCAGCCATATCCAGGGAACCAATGAGCAGTTCTTC.

This chain uses TRBV6-6 with TRBJ1-2; D remains unclear. V was clipped by 0 bases and J by 4 bases, with 12 bases between them. This CDR3 region has 15 residues. The germline gives CDR1 MNHNY, CDR2 SVGAGI (reference sequence). CDR3 DNA sequence: TGTGCCAGCAGTTACTCTTCCAGGCCCGGCTATGGCTACACCTTC. It translates to CASSYSSRPGYGYTF.

The CDR3 reads CASSVVEGPNTEAFF. CDR3 nucleotides: TGTGCCAGCAGCGTAGTTGAGGGCCCCAACACTGAAGCTTTCTTT. The V and J genes are TRBV9 and TRBJ1-1; no firm D call. The V and J ends lost 0 bases and 2 bases respectively, with 11 bases between them. Per the germline V gene, CDR1 is SGDLS and CDR2 is YYNGEE. The CDR3 loop spans 15 amino acids.

The chain recombines TRBV5-4 with TRBJ2-5; 14 bases are shared with TRBD2. The CDR3 runs to 16 residues. Germline V CDR1 and CDR2: SGHNT, YYREEE (reference sequence). V lost 3 bases and J lost 3; bases outside the gene matches: 4. CDR3 sequence: CASSYGTSGGEETQYF. CDR3 DNA sequence: TGTGCCAGCAGCTATGGGACTAGCGGGGGCGAAGAGACCCAGTACTTC.

The J gene is TRBJ2-2, the V gene TRBV18, with 8 bases lining up with TRBD2. V was pared by 5 bases and J by 6 bases, with 8 bases of the junction left unmatched. CDR1 and CDR2 from the germline V gene are KGHSH and LQKENI. The CDR3 contains 15 residues. In nucleotides, the CDR3 is TGTGCCAGCTCAGCCCAGCGGGAGTTCCCCGGGGAGCTGTTTTTT. It is translated as CASSAQREFPGELFF.

The rearrangement joins TRBV18 to TRBJ2-1, with TRBD1 as a possible D gene (5 bases). This CDR3 is 15 amino acids long. V was cut by 1 base and J by 12 bases, with 19 bases left in between. Germline-derived CDR1 and CDR2 are KGHSH and LQKENI. CDR3 DNA: TGTGCCAGCTCACCACGGTCCCTGGTCGGACAAGGGCAGTTCTTC. This encodes CASSPRSLVGQGQFF.

Comments on this clone: The junction does not match germline at one end; this may be a read error. The J gene is TRBJ2-3, the V gene TRBV7-2; 11 bases are a match to TRBD2. Germline V gene lookup returns CDR1 SGHTA and CDR2 FQGNSA. There are 16 residues in the CDR3. Here the CDR3 DNA reads TGTGCCAGCAGCCTAGCTAGCGGGAGGTTGGCAGATACGCAGTATTTT. Translating gives CASSLASGRLADTQYF. The full variable domain, in which reference TRBV7-2 and TRBJ2-3 provide the parts outside the CDR3, is GAGVSQSPSNKVTEKGKDVELRCDPISGHTALYWYRQSLGQGLEFLIYFQGNSAPDKSGLPSDRFSAERTGGSVSTLTIQRTQQEDSAVYLCASSLASGRLADTQYFGPGTRLTVL.

The gene calls are TRBV4-1 and TRBJ1-1; possible D gene TRBD1, 5 bases. Trimming left V 0 bases short and J 3 bases short, with 8 bases between. The CDR3 sequence is 14 residues long. Germline V gene sequence: CDR1 MGHRA, CDR2 YSYEKL. The CDR3 reads CASSQEVRDTEAFF. In DNA, the CDR3 is TGCGCCAGCAGCCAAGAGGTCAGGGACACTGAAGCTTTCTTT.

The chain carries TRBV28 and TRBJ1-4; D ambiguous. Trimming shortened V by 6 bases and J by 7 bases, and 21 bases separated the two germline ends. Germline V gene data show CDR1 as MDHEN and CDR2 as SYDVKM. The CDR3 runs to 16 residues. CDR3 DNA sequence: TGTGCCAGCAGCCCCGACAAGATGGGGAGGACTGAAAAACTGTTTTTT. Protein: CASSPDKMGRTEKLFF.

V gene TRBV7-2 combines with J gene TRBJ2-7, with D perhaps matching TRBD1 (6 bases). The V gene lost 1 base and the J gene lost 3 bases, with 13 bases spanning the gap. In germline, CDR1 is SGHTA, CDR2 FQGNSA. The CDR3 runs to 15 residues. CDR3 residues: CASSLVGGQFYEQYF. DNA of the CDR3: TGTGCCAGCAGCTTAGTAGGAGGACAGTTCTACGAGCAGTACTTC.

Points on this clone: An end of the junction differs from the germline gene, which may be a read error. The chain combines TRBV7-7 with TRBJ2-3; 8 nucleotides align to TRBD1. Germline V gives CDR1 SSHAT, CDR2 FNYEAQ (reference sequence). The CDR3 length is 15 residues. CDR3 sequence reads: CASSLGTGSTDTQYF. Here the CDR3 DNA reads TGTGCTAGCAGCTTAGGGACAGGCAGCACAGATACGCAGTATTTT.

The table lists this clone with a count of one. This sequence joins TRBV11-2 and TRBJ2-5; 10 nucleotides match TRBD1. The CDR3 sequence is 15 residues long. V gave up 3 bases and J gave up 5 bases; unmatched junction bases: 6. CDR1 SGHAT and CDR2 FQNNGV come from the germline V gene. The CDR3 bases are TGTGCCAGCAGCTTTAGAGACAGGGGGCTCGAGACCCAGTACTTC. It specifies CASSFRDRGLETQYF.

The V gene is TRBV9, the J gene TRBJ1-2; unclear D gene. The CDR3 consists of 14 residues. Trimming cost V 3 bases and J 5 bases, with 14 bases left between them. Germline lookup yields CDR1 SGDLS and CDR2 YYNGEE. CDR3 in amino acids: CASSAPGRYYGYTF. CDR3 nucleotides: TGTGCCAGCAGCGCGCCGGGCCGCTATTATGGCTACACCTTC.

The DNA of the CDR3 is TGTGCCAGCAGGGAGGGACTAGCGAGCGAGCAGTACTTC. Translated: CASREGLASEQYF. The chain uses TRBV6-6 and TRBJ2-7; 10 bases are shared with TRBD2. CDR3 size: 13 residues. CDR1 is MNHNY and CDR2 is SVGAGI in the germline V gene (reference sequence). Trimming removed 6 bases from V and 6 bases from J; junction bases left unmatched: 5.

V and J are TRBV28 and TRBJ2-7; D remains unclear. This CDR3 spans 12 amino acids. Per germline, CDR1 MDHEN and CDR2 SYDVKM. V gave up 4 bases and J gave up 1 base, with 5 bases separating them. CDR3 sequence (DNA): TGTGCCAGCAGTTACTCATCCTACGAGCAGTACTTC. It yields the protein CASSYSSYEQYF.

The genes are TRBV9 and TRBJ2-7, with 8 bases aligning to TRBD1. The germline gives CDR1 SGDLS, CDR2 YYNGEE. Germline trimming cut 3 bases from V and 3 bases from J; bases unmatched to any gene: 8. The CDR3 contains 15 residues. The chain's CDR3 is CASSAGQAPYYEQYF. The CDR3 nucleotides are TGTGCCAGCAGCGCGGGACAGGCGCCGTACTACGAGCAGTACTTC.

The V gene is TRBV14, the J gene TRBJ2-6; D not resolved. CDR3 length: 14 amino acids. Germline assignment: CDR1 SGHDN and CDR2 FVKESK. V gave up 4 bases and J gave up 4 bases, with 8 bases separating them. CDR3 DNA sequence: TGTGCCAGCAGCCCCCTGAACGGGGCCAACGTCCTGACTTTC. This gives the protein CASSPLNGANVLTF.

The V call is TRBV2, the J call TRBJ2-1; the D is unclear. This CDR3 contains 13 residues. With 4 bases removed from V and 5 bases from J, the gap between germline ends came to 9 bases. CDR1 SNHLY and CDR2 FYNNEI come from the germline V gene. In nucleotides, the CDR3 is TGTGCCAGCAGTGGTGACCCAGACAATGAGCAGTTCTTC. This encodes CASSGDPDNEQFF.

This clone has only one observation. This CDR3 is CASSAGTAGEQYF. The DNA for the CDR3 is TGTGCCAGCAGCGCAGGGACCGCCGGCGAGCAGTACTTC. This chain joins TRBV9 and TRBJ2-7; D might be TRBD1 or TRBD2, each matching 5 bases. CDR1 and CDR2 (germline): SGDLS, YYNGEE. This CDR3 is 13 amino acids long. Trimming left V 3 bases short and J 6 bases short, with 13 bases between.

This chain uses TRBV25-1 with TRBJ1-2, with TRBD1 as a possible D gene (5 bases). The CDR3 spans 12 residues. Germline V CDR1 and CDR2: MGHDK, SYGVNS. Trimming took 1 base from V and 5 from J, leaving 5 bases between them. The CDR3 DNA sequence: TGTGCCAGCAGTGAATGGGGGTATGGCTACACCTTC. Translation: CASSEWGYGYTF.

This rearrangement joins TRBV6-4 to TRBJ1-5, with 8 bases fitting TRBD1. The CDR3 spans 20 residues. V shed 6 bases, J shed 2 bases, and the junction held 21 bases outside the gene matches. From germline, CDR1 is MRHNA and CDR2 SNTAGT. This CDR3 reads CASRPMGGQERAFGNQPQHF. CDR3 coding DNA: TGTGCCAGCAGACCCATGGGGGGACAGGAAAGGGCTTTTGGCAATCAGCCCCAGCATTTT.

This chain links TRBV6-6 with TRBJ1-2; D possibly corresponds to TRBD1 (5 bases). Germline V gene sequence: CDR1 MNHNY, CDR2 SVGAGI (reference sequence). Between the trimmed V and J ends, which lost 4 bases and 8 bases, there was a span of 14 bases. There are 13 residues in the CDR3. The CDR3 sequence: CASSLPGGEGYTF. For the CDR3, the DNA is TGTGCCAGCAGTTTACCTGGAGGGGAGGGCTACACCTTC.

This chain links TRBV27 with TRBJ1-4; weak D call: TRBD1 (5 bases). Trimming left V 5 bases short and J 8 bases short, with 15 bases between. In germline, CDR1 is MNHEY, CDR2 SMNVEV (reference sequence). This CDR3 contains 14 residues. The CDR3: CASSPGTPGEKLFF. The CDR3 coding sequence is TGTGCCAGCAGTCCTGGGACTCCGGGGGAAAAACTGTTTTTT.

The rearrangement links TRBV5-4 to TRBJ2-7, with a tentative D call TRBD1 (5 bases). The CDR3 totals 15 residues. Germline lookup yields CDR1 SGHNT and CDR2 YYREEE (reference sequence). The V end was cut by 1 base, the J end by 2 bases, with 13 bases between. The CDR3 nucleotides read TGTGCCAGCAGCTTGACAGGTTTAAGAGCCTACGAGCAGTACTTC. This encodes CASSLTGLRAYEQYF. The whole variable domain, filled in from reference TRBV5-4 and TRBJ2-7, reads ETGVTQSPTHLIKTRGQQVTLRCSSQSGHNTVSWYQQALGQGPQFIFQYYREEENGRGNFPPRFSGLQFPNYSSELNVNALELDDSALYLCASSLTGLRAYEQYFGPGTRLTVT.